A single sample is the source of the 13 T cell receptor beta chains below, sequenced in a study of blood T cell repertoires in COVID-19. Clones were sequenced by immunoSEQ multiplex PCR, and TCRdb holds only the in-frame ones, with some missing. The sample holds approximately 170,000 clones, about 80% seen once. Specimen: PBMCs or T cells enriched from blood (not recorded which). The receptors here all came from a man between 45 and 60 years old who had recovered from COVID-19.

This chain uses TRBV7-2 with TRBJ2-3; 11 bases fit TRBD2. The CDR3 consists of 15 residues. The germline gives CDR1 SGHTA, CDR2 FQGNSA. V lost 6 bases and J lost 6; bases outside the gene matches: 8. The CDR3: CASSPGTSGPDTQYF. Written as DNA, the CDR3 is TGTGCCAGCAGTCCCGGGACTAGCGGTCCGGATACGCAGTATTTT.

CDR3 residues: CASSQLTNTGELFF. The CDR3 DNA reads TGTGCCAGCAGCCAGTTAACTAACACCGGGGAGCTGTTTTTT. The chain employs TRBV3-1 (or the pseudogene TRBV3-2) and TRBJ2-2; D not resolved. The CDR3 runs to 14 residues. Between the trimmed V and J ends, which lost 3 bases and 2 bases, there was a span of 7 bases. Germline assignment: CDR1 LGHDT and CDR2 YNNKEL (reference sequence).

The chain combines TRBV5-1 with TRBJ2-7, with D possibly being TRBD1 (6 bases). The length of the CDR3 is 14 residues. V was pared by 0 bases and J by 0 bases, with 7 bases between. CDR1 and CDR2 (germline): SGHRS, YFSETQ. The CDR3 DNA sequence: TGCGCCAGCAGCTTGGGGACAGCCTCCTACGAGCAGTACTTC. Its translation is CASSLGTASYEQYF.

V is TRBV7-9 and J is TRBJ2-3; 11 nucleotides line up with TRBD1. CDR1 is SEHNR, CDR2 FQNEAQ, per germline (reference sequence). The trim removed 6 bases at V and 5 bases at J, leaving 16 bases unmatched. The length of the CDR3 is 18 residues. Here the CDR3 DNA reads TGTGCCAGCAGTCCTAGTAGAGGTGGGACAGGGGGAGGAGATACGCAGTATTTT. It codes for CASSPSRGGTGGGDTQYF.

This chain's CDR3 is CASLPWGTGTSGANVLTF. CDR3 nucleotides: TGTGCCAGCCTACCCTGGGGGACAGGGACCTCTGGGGCCAACGTCCTGACTTTC. The chain recombines TRBV19 with TRBJ2-6; the match to TRBD1 covers 9 bases. CDR3 length equals 18 residues. The germline V gene has CDR1 LNHDA and CDR2 SQIVND (reference sequence). V shed 9 bases and J 0 bases; nucleotides not matched to a gene: 12.

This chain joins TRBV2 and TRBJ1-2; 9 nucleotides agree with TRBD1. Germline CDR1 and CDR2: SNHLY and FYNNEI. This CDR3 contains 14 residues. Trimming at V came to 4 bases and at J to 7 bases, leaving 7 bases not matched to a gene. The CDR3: CASSGGDRASGYTF. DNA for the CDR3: TGTGCCAGCAGTGGGGGGGACAGGGCCTCTGGCTACACCTTC.

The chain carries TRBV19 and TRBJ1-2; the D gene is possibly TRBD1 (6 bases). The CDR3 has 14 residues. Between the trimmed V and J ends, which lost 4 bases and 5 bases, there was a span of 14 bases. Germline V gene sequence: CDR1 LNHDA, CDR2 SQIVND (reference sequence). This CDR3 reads CASSRRDRSYGYTF. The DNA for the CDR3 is TGTGCCAGTAGTAGACGTGACAGGTCGTATGGCTACACCTTC.

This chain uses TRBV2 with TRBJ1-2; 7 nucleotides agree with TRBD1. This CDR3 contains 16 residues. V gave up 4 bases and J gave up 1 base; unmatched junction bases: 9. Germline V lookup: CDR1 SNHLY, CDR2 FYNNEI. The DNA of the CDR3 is TGTGCCAGCAGTGCACTGGGACAGAGTTATAACTATGGCTACACCTTC. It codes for CASSALGQSYNYGYTF.

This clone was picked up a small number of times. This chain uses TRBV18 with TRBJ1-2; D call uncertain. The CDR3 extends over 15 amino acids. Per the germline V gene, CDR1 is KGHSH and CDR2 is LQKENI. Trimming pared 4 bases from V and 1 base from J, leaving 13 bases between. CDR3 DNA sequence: TGTGCCAGCTCACTCACGCCGTCGGGTAACTATGGCTACACCTTC. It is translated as CASSLTPSGNYGYTF.

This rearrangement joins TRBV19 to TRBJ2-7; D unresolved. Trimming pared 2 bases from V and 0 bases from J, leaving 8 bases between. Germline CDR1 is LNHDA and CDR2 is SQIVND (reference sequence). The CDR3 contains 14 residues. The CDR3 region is CASSIKAVSYEQYF. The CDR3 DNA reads TGTGCCAGTAGTATAAAGGCGGTCTCCTACGAGCAGTACTTC.

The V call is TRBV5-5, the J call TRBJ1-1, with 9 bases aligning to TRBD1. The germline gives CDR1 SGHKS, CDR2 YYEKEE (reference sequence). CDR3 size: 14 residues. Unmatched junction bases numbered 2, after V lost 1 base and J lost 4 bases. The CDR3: CASSLTGGITEAFF. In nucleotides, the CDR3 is TGTGCCAGCAGCTTGACAGGGGGCATCACTGAAGCTTTCTTT.

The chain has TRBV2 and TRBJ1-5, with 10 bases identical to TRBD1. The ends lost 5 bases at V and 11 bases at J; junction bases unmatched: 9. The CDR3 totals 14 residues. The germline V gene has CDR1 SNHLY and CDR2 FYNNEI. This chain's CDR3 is CASSQRQGASAQHF. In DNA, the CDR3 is TGTGCCAGCAGTCAAAGACAGGGGGCTTCGGCCCAGCATTTT.

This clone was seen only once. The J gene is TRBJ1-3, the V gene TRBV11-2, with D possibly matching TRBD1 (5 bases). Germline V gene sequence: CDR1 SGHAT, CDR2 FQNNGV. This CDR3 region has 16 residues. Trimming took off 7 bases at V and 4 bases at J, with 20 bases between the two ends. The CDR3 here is CASNLGRTIGGNTIYF. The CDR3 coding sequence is TGTGCCAGCAATTTGGGTCGGACAATCGGCGGAAACACCATATATTTT.